The text below deals with one T cell receptor (beta chain). As yet, its antigen is unknown. This CDR3 has 14 residues. Germline CDR1 SGHTA, CDR2 FQGNSA. Unmatched junction bases numbered 7, after V lost 6 bases and J lost 4 bases. The data are from a study of radiation and T cells in renal cell carcinoma. The time point denotes: baseline pretreatment blood. Treatment here: 15 Gy SBRT to primary tumor, nephrectomy 4 weeks later. General observations from the study: Top tumor clonotypes rose in blood 2 weeks post-radiation, then contracted. Baseline intratumoral clonotype presence is unknown without pretreatment biopsies.

Produced via immunoSEQ multiplex PCR; TCRdb's table is partial and in-frame only. Of approximately 140,000 clones in the sample, less than 90% were seen once. The chain has TRBV7-2 and TRBJ2-7; 9 nucleotides line up with TRBD1. The receptor's source is a woman aged 50 to 65 with renal cell carcinoma. Material: blood, obtained from a patient whose treatment included radiotherapy and nephrectomy. CDR3 DNA sequence: TGTGCCAGCAGTACACAGGGGGCAATGTACGAGCAGTACTTC. As protein: CASSTQGAMYEQYF.